Following are 8 T cell receptor beta chains from one sample sequenced in a study of vaccination and CD4 T cells after COVID-19. The Oncomine TCR Beta short-read assay sequenced DNA from cultured CD4+ T cells. TCRdb recomputed calls from the PCR reads with MiXCR, one row per CDR3 protein. The sample includes tens of thousands of distinct CDR3 sequences, roughly 40% of them seen just once. These receptors' antigens are unknown. Noted time point: late sampling 161 to 241 days after vaccination in a few convalescent patients. The treatment here: roughly 10-day PBMC culture with coronavirus spike peptide pools or control peptides (ViraFEST assay). Sequenced here: CD4+ T cells from blood, cultured in vitro, sampled about 7 months after SARS-CoV-2 vaccination. All receptors derive from a human donor who had recovered from COVID-19.

In its sample, this clonotype was seen a few times. This chain uses TRBV24-1 with TRBJ2-1; possibly TRBD2 for D (7 bases). Germline V gene data show CDR1 as KGHDR and CDR2 as SFDVKD. Trimming removed 2 bases from V and 6 bases from J, with 16 bases in between. This CDR3 is built from 16 residues. The CDR3 spells CATSDSARGGLNEQFF. DNA for the CDR3: TGTGCCACCAGTGATTCGGCGAGGGGGGGGCTCAATGAGCAGTTCTTC.

This clonotype has only a few counts. V gene TRBV6-5 combines with J gene TRBJ2-7; unclear D gene. Germline V gene data show CDR1 as MNHEY and CDR2 as SVGAGI. V was cut by 0 bases and J by 3 bases, with 6 bases left in between. This CDR3 comprises 13 residues. This CDR3 is CASSYSKDYEQYF. DNA for the CDR3: TGTGCCAGCAGTTACTCGAAAGACTACGAGCAGTACTTC.

V usage is TRBV7-9 and J usage is TRBJ1-1; D is uncertain. Germline V gives CDR1 SEHNR, CDR2 FQNEAQ (reference sequence). The CDR3 has 14 residues. V was clipped by 2 bases and J by 5 bases, with 12 bases between them. CDR3 DNA sequence: TGTGCCAGCAGCTTACTCGCGGCCGGAACTGAAGCTTTCTTT. Translated, it gives CASSLLAAGTEAFF.

This clonotype occurred a few times. V and J are TRBV6-1 and TRBJ1-2; 9 nucleotides align to TRBD1. Germline values: CDR1 MNHNS, CDR2 SASEGT. The CDR3 loop spans 13 amino acids. The trim removed 6 bases at V and 3 bases at J, leaving 2 bases unmatched. The CDR3 nucleotides read TGTGCCAGCAGACGGACAGGGGACTATGGCTACACCTTC. Translation gives CASRRTGDYGYTF.

This clonotype was seen only a few times. The V gene is TRBV10-3, the J gene TRBJ1-1, with TRBD1 matching over 8 bases. The CDR3 is made up of 15 amino acids. J gave up 1 base and V 3 bases, and 4 bases lay outside the gene matches. Germline V CDR1 and CDR2: ENHRY, SYGVKD. CDR3: CAISERQGPNTEAFF. The CDR3 coding sequence is TGTGCCATCAGTGAAAGACAGGGGCCGAACACTGAAGCTTTCTTT.

This clonotype turned up a few times. The chain carries TRBV28 and TRBJ2-7; 13 nucleotides align to TRBD2. V was clipped by 6 bases and J by 2 bases; unmatched bases: 4. Germline lookup yields CDR1 MDHEN and CDR2 SYDVKM. The CDR3 is 15 residues long. Here the CDR3 reads CASSRTSGSPYEQYF. The CDR3 coding sequence is TGTGCCAGCAGCCGGACTAGCGGGAGCCCCTACGAGCAGTACTTC.

This clonotype has only a few counts. The chain has TRBV6-1 and TRBJ1-2; TRBD1 matches 8 bases. Germline assignment: CDR1 MNHNS and CDR2 SASEGT. V was clipped by 5 bases and J by 4 bases; unmatched bases: 3. The CDR3 totals 13 residues. The CDR3 DNA sequence: TGTGCCAGCAGTACTCAGGGGGCCTATGGCTACACCTTC. Its translation is CASSTQGAYGYTF.

The chain employs TRBV20-1 and TRBJ2-7; 11 nucleotides match TRBD2. The trim removed 6 bases at V and 5 bases at J, leaving 9 bases unmatched. The germline gives CDR1 DFQATT, CDR2 SNEGSKA (reference sequence). The CDR3 extends over 14 amino acids. The CDR3 spells CSADLAGGRDEQYF. The CDR3 DNA reads as TGCAGTGCGGATCTAGCGGGAGGTAGAGACGAGCAGTACTTC.